These 32 T cell receptor beta chains came from one sample sequenced in a study of radiation and T cells in renal cell carcinoma. Clones were sequenced by immunoSEQ multiplex PCR, and TCRdb holds only the in-frame ones, with some missing. The table shows about 62,000 clones, with approximately 80% occurring only once. Specified time point: blood 4 weeks post-SBRT, at nephrectomy. Regarding treatment: 15 Gy SBRT to primary tumor, nephrectomy 4 weeks later. Sequenced material: blood, taken from a patient whose treatment included radiotherapy and nephrectomy. The receptor set was obtained from a man aged 55-75 years with renal cell carcinoma.

This chain links TRBV6-5 with TRBJ1-6, with TRBD1 as a possible D gene (6 bases). In germline, CDR1 is MNHEY, CDR2 SVGAGI. The V gene lost 5 bases and the J gene lost 7 bases, with 15 bases spanning the gap. The CDR3 spans 15 residues. The CDR3 DNA reads as TGTGCCAGCAGTCGCTACAGGGTTAGGAATTCACCCCTCCACTTT. It codes for CASSRYRVRNSPLHF.

The chain couples TRBV25-1 to TRBJ1-1; 7 bases map to TRBD1. Germline CDR1 reads MGHDK; CDR2 reads SYGVNS. The CDR3 covers 11 residues. J lost 9 bases, V lost 6 bases, and 4 bases had no gene match. CDR3 sequence reads: CASSLGQKAFF. The CDR3 nucleotides are TGTGCCAGCAGCTTGGGACAGAAAGCTTTCTTT.

The chain uses TRBV7-8 and TRBJ2-3; TRBD2 agrees at 12 bases. Trimming took 8 bases from V and 3 from J; bases not matched to a gene: 6. This CDR3 is 15 amino acids long. Germline V gene data show CDR1 as SGHVS and CDR2 as FQNEAQ. The CDR3 spells CASGSTSGGTDTQYF. The CDR3 coding sequence is TGTGCCAGCGGCTCCACTAGCGGGGGGACAGATACGCAGTATTTT.

V usage is TRBV7-8 and J usage is TRBJ2-1; D is uncertain. Germline loops: CDR1 SGHVS, CDR2 FQNEAQ. The CDR3 is 16 residues long. Trimming took off 6 bases at V and 4 bases at J, with 19 bases between the two ends. The CDR3 DNA sequence: TGTGCCAGCAGGCCTACAAGGACCAACTTTTACAATGAGCAGTTCTTC. It specifies CASRPTRTNFYNEQFF.

V and J are TRBV6-1 and TRBJ1-2, with D tentatively TRBD1 (5 bases). CDR1 and CDR2 (germline): MNHNS, SASEGT. V was clipped by 5 bases and J by 4 bases, with 14 bases between them. The CDR3 sequence is 14 residues long. The CDR3 loop is CASSPDGRGYGYTF. CDR3 coding DNA: TGTGCCAGCAGTCCCGACGGGAGGGGCTATGGCTACACCTTC.

CDR3 nucleotide sequence: TGTGCCAGCTCACCGGCTCTTTTGAACACTGAAGCTTTCTTT. Protein sequence: CASSPALLNTEAFF. The V and J genes are TRBV18 and TRBJ1-1; D unclear. Looked up from germline, CDR1 is KGHSH and CDR2 is LQKENI. The V end lost 3 bases, the J end lost 0 bases, and 8 bases lay between the germline ends. The CDR3 spans 14 residues.

Regarding this clone: The same CDR3 is also encoded by other DNA sequences in this sample. The V and J genes are TRBV5-6 and TRBJ1-3, with D tentatively TRBD1 (5 bases). Germline CDR1 is SGHDT and CDR2 is YYEEEE. Trimming shortened V by 4 bases and J by 4 bases, and 15 bases separated the two germline ends. This CDR3 has 15 amino acids. This CDR3 reads CASSPDGGGGNTIYF. CDR3 coding DNA: TGTGCCAGCAGCCCGGATGGGGGGGGAGGAAACACCATATATTTT.

The chain recombines TRBV27 with TRBJ1-1; TRBD1 agrees at 7 bases. Trimming cost V 1 base and J 1 base; bases outside gene matches: 3. This CDR3 has 15 amino acids. Germline CDR1 reads MNHEY; CDR2 reads SMNVEV (reference sequence). The CDR3 DNA sequence: TGTGCCAGCAGTTTATTTCGGACAGGGAACACTGAAGCTTTCTTT. Its translation is CASSLFRTGNTEAFF.

This chain joins TRBV6-6 and TRBJ1-1; no reliable D call. The CDR3 sequence is 11 residues long. V lost 3 bases to trimming and J lost 8 bases, with 7 bases between them. The germline V gene has CDR1 MNHNY and CDR2 SVGAGI (reference sequence). For the CDR3, the DNA is TGTGCCAGCAGTTATAGGCGGGAAGCTTTCTTT. Translation: CASSYRREAFF.

This chain joins TRBV19 and TRBJ1-1; 11 nucleotides match TRBD1. The CDR3 totals 15 residues. V trimming: 1 base; J trimming: 6 bases; junction bases outside the gene matches: 4. Germline CDR1 LNHDA, CDR2 SQIVND (reference sequence). CDR3 nucleotide sequence: TGTGCCAGTAGTATAGGACGGGACAGGGGGGCTGAAGCTTTCTTT. It translates to CASSIGRDRGAEAFF. The whole variable domain, filled in from reference TRBV19 and TRBJ1-1, reads DGGITQSPKYLFRKEGQNVTLSCEQNLNHDAMYWYRQDPGQGLRLIYYSQIVNDFQKGDIAEGYSVSREKKESFPLTVTSAQKNPTAFYLCASSIGRDRGAEAFFGQGTRLTVV.

The rearrangement joins TRBV18 to TRBJ2-2, with D hard to call. V was trimmed by 3 bases and J by 1 base, leaving 6 bases between them. Per germline, CDR1 KGHSH and CDR2 LQKENI. The CDR3 loop spans 14 amino acids. The CDR3 nucleotides are TGTGCCAGCTCACCGGCCTTGAACACCGGGGAGCTGTTTTTT. Its protein product is CASSPALNTGELFF. Drawing the rest from reference TRBV18 and TRBJ2-2, the complete variable domain is NAGVMQNPRHLVRRRGQEARLRCSPMKGHSHVYWYRQLPEEGLKFMVYLQKENIIDESGMPKERFSAEFPKEGPSILRIQQVVRGDSAAYFCASSPALNTGELFFGEGSRLTVL.

The rearrangement joins TRBV7-8 to TRBJ1-2; D not resolved. Trimming removed 1 base from V and 4 bases from J, with 13 bases in between. This CDR3 spans 15 amino acids. CDR1 and CDR2 (germline): SGHVS, FQNEAQ. Here the CDR3 DNA reads TGTGCCAGCAGCTTAGATGGGCAGGACCTCTATGGCTACACCTTC. Translated: CASSLDGQDLYGYTF.

This chain joins TRBV4-3 and TRBJ2-3, with 13 bases that match TRBD2. Germline V gives CDR1 LGHNA, CDR2 YSLEER. This CDR3 spans 20 amino acids. V lost 1 base to trimming and J lost 4 bases; unmatched junction nucleotides: 14. In DNA, the CDR3 is TGCGCCAGCAGCCAAGGGCTCACTAGCGGGGGGGCCGCTGTGGCAGATACGCAGTATTTT. This encodes CASSQGLTSGGAAVADTQYF.

This clone was recorded a few times. V and J are TRBV7-6 and TRBJ1-5; the D is unclear. V was cut by 5 bases and J by 2 bases, with 10 bases left in between. The CDR3 sequence is 14 residues long. CDR1 and CDR2 from the germline V gene are SGHVS and FNYEAQ. The chain's CDR3 is CASSPGYGNQPQHF. CDR3 in DNA: TGTGCCAGCAGCCCGGGGTATGGCAATCAGCCCCAGCATTTT.

This chain connects TRBV6-1 to TRBJ2-7; 8 nucleotides match TRBD2. The trim removed 2 bases at V and 3 bases at J, leaving 12 bases unmatched. Germline CDR1 and CDR2: MNHNS and SASEGT. This CDR3 has 17 amino acids. CDR3: CASSEIVGVAGFYEQYV. The CDR3 DNA sequence: TGTGCCAGCAGTGAAATCGTTGGGGTAGCGGGGTTCTACGAGCAGTACGTC.

This chain connects TRBV6-5 to TRBJ1-2; TRBD1 agrees at 7 bases. The V gene end was trimmed by 2 bases and the J gene end by 3 bases; junction bases not matched to a gene: 6. The CDR3 sequence is 15 residues long. The germline V gene has CDR1 MNHEY and CDR2 SVGAGI. CDR3 sequence (DNA): TGTGCCAGCAGTTACCACAGGGACAGAGACTATGGCTACACCTTC. Encoded protein: CASSYHRDRDYGYTF.

This clone has only a few counts. This chain joins TRBV30 and TRBJ1-1, with D uncertain. The CDR3 covers 12 residues. Per germline, CDR1 GTSNPN and CDR2 SVGIG (reference sequence). Trimming took off 1 base at V and 4 bases at J, with 7 bases between the two ends. The CDR3 protein is CAWSEGPTEAFF. The CDR3 DNA reads TGTGCCTGGAGTGAGGGCCCCACTGAAGCTTTCTTT.

J is TRBJ2-7 and V is TRBV15; D gene ambiguous. The CDR3 loop spans 13 amino acids. V shed 0 bases and J shed 4 bases, with 7 bases lying between them. CDR1 LNHNV and CDR2 YYDKDF come from the germline V gene (reference sequence). The CDR3 coding sequence is TGTGCCACCAGCAGAGATCAAGTTTACGAGCAGTACTTC. Translated: CATSRDQVYEQYF.

The chain employs TRBV2 and TRBJ1-4; 8 bases align to TRBD1. The V and J ends lost 4 bases and 4 bases, in that order; junction bases with no gene match: 5. CDR3 size: 15 residues. CDR1 is SNHLY, CDR2 FYNNEI, per germline. In DNA form, the CDR3 reads TGTGCCAGCAGTGTTAGACAGGGGCTTAATGAAAAACTGTTTTTT. Translation: CASSVRQGLNEKLFF. The full variable domain, its missing parts supplied by reference TRBV2 and TRBJ1-4, is EPEVTQTPSHQVTQMGQEVILRCVPISNHLYFYWYRQILGQKVEFLVSFYNNEISEKSEIFDDQFSVERPDGSNFTLKIRSTKLEDSAMYFCASSVRQGLNEKLFFGSGTQLSVL.

The chain is built from TRBV5-6 and TRBJ1-3; D is possibly TRBD1 (5 bases). The CDR3 loop spans 18 amino acids. V was trimmed by 0 bases and J by 3 bases, leaving 19 bases between them. The germline V gene has CDR1 SGHDT and CDR2 YYEEEE. The CDR3 nucleotides read TGTGCCAGCAGCTTGGTAGCCCCCGGCGGGGGACGTGGAAACACCATATATTTT. Protein sequence: CASSLVAPGGGRGNTIYF.

The chain combines TRBV7-8 with TRBJ2-2; the match to TRBD2 covers 9 bases. Germline assignment: CDR1 SGHVS and CDR2 FQNEAQ. The junction had 9 bases not matched to a gene; V was cut back by 2 bases and J by 5 bases. The CDR3 sequence is 17 residues long. Here the CDR3 DNA reads TGTGCCAGCAGCTTACGCCGCGGGAGGGTTCAAACCGGGGAGCTGTTTTTT. It is translated as CASSLRRGRVQTGELFF.

This clone was recorded a few times. This chain uses TRBV9 with TRBJ1-1; D not certain. The CDR3 loop spans 13 amino acids. The V and J ends lost 3 bases and 1 base respectively, with 7 bases between them. The germline V gene has CDR1 SGDLS and CDR2 YYNGEE. CDR3: CASSATRNTEAFF. In DNA form, the CDR3 reads TGTGCCAGCAGCGCTACTCGGAACACTGAAGCTTTCTTT.

The CDR3 region has the DNA TGTGCCAGTAGTCTGATTGCAGTAGGGGCGGGGGCCGGAAACATTCAGTACTTC. It yields the protein CASSLIAVGAGAGNIQYF. The rearrangement joins TRBV19 to TRBJ2-4; maybe TRBD2 (7 bases). Germline V CDR1 and CDR2: LNHDA, SQIVND (reference sequence). Trimming shortened V by 5 bases and J by 6 bases, and 26 bases separated the two germline ends. The CDR3 sequence is 18 residues long.

DNA for the CDR3: TGTGCCAGCTCACCACCGGTCCGAGAGACCCAGTACTTC. As protein: CASSPPVRETQYF. The chain joins TRBV18 to TRBJ2-5; D call uncertain. Germline V gene lookup returns CDR1 KGHSH and CDR2 LQKENI. The V and J ends lost 0 bases and 4 bases respectively, with 6 bases between them. This CDR3 has 13 residues.

The rearrangement links TRBV5-6 to TRBJ2-3; D possibly matches TRBD1 or TRBD2 (5 bases each). Between the trimmed V and J ends, which lost 3 bases and 0 bases, there was a span of 20 bases. The germline V gene encodes CDR1 SGHDT and CDR2 YYEEEE. This CDR3 is built from 18 residues. Here the CDR3 reads CASSSPGPGTSSTDTQYF. CDR3 sequence (DNA): TGTGCCAGCAGCTCACCGGGACCGGGAACCTCTAGCACAGATACGCAGTATTTT.

This chain uses TRBV19 with TRBJ2-7; tentative D call: TRBD1 (5 bases). The germline V gene has CDR1 LNHDA and CDR2 SQIVND (reference sequence). V was clipped by 5 bases and J by 1 base, with 9 bases between them. This CDR3 is built from 13 residues. The CDR3 loop reads CASSPGYSYEQYV. CDR3 bases: TGTGCCAGTAGTCCAGGGTATTCCTACGAGCAGTACGTC.

The chain links TRBV6-5 to TRBJ2-6, with TRBD1 matching 8 bases. Losses at the gene ends were 5 bases for V and 2 bases for J; bases not matched to a gene: 2. The CDR3 is made up of 15 amino acids. The germline V gene has CDR1 MNHEY and CDR2 SVGAGI. In DNA form, the CDR3 reads TGTGCCAGCAGTCCACAGGGGGCTGGGGCCAACGTCCTGACTTTC. Translating it yields CASSPQGAGANVLTF.

The V call is TRBV30, the J call TRBJ1-5, with D possibly matching TRBD1 (6 bases). Trimming stripped 3 bases from V and 5 bases from J, with 11 bases between. CDR3 size: 13 residues. The V gene's germline CDR1 is GTSNPN and CDR2 SVGIG (reference sequence). CDR3 amino acids: CAWRGGRDQPQHF. The CDR3 nucleotides are TGTGCCTGGAGAGGGGGTAGGGATCAGCCCCAGCATTTT.

This clone was counted a few times. The chain carries TRBV2 and TRBJ1-4, with 9 bases identical to TRBD1. Trimming at V came to 5 bases and at J to 0 bases, leaving 10 bases not matched to a gene. The CDR3 runs 18 residues. Per germline, CDR1 SNHLY and CDR2 FYNNEI. The CDR3: CASSRDREGRTTNEKLFF. The CDR3 DNA is TGTGCCAGCAGTCGGGACAGGGAAGGTCGGACAACTAATGAAAAACTGTTTTTT.

The chain has TRBV9 and TRBJ2-2; D is possibly TRBD2 (5 bases). Germline CDR1 reads SGDLS; CDR2 reads YYNGEE. Trimming left V 1 base short and J 5 bases short, with 15 bases between. There are 16 residues in the CDR3. The CDR3, as DNA: TGTGCCAGCAGCGTACCCGCTGGCGGAGGAACCGGGGAGCTGTTTTTT. As protein: CASSVPAGGGTGELFF.

The V gene is TRBV11-3, the J gene TRBJ2-2, with 7 positions matching TRBD1. CDR3 length: 16 residues. Losses at the gene ends were 2 bases for V and 2 bases for J; bases not matched to a gene: 5. Germline loops: CDR1 SGHNT, CDR2 YENEEA. The CDR3: CASSLIGQVNTGELFF. The CDR3 DNA is TGTGCCAGCAGCTTAATAGGACAGGTTAACACCGGGGAGCTGTTTTTT.

The chain is built from TRBV7-7 and TRBJ2-1; TRBD2 aligns across 7 bases. Germline assignment: CDR1 SSHAT and CDR2 FNYEAQ (reference sequence). The CDR3 sequence is 16 residues long. The ends lost 0 bases at V and 3 bases at J; junction bases unmatched: 5. The CDR3 DNA follows: TGTGCCAGCAGCTTAGCGCCAGGGAGGGGCTACAATGAGCAGTTCTTC. It codes for CASSLAPGRGYNEQFF.